The 28 T cell receptor beta chains in this list originate from one sample, sequenced in a study of blood T cell repertoires in COVID-19. Profiling relied on immunoSEQ multiplex PCR, and the TCRdb table lists in-frame clones only, not all of them. The repertoire has around 290,000 clones, nearly 90% of them found once; the top ten carry around 1%. Sequencing was carried out using PBMCs or T cells enriched from blood (not recorded which). The receptors were gathered from a woman aged 25 to 39 who had recovered from COVID-19.

V gene TRBV11-3 combines with J gene TRBJ1-3; D not certain. CDR3 length equals 13 residues. The germline V gene encodes CDR1 SGHNT and CDR2 YENEEA. Between the trimmed V and J ends, which lost 8 bases and 4 bases, there was a span of 12 bases. The CDR3 sequence is CASSRGIGNTIYF. DNA of the CDR3: TGTGCCAGCTCCCGAGGGATCGGAAACACCATATATTTT. Variable domain in full (rest from reference TRBV11-3 and TRBJ1-3): EAGVVQSPRYKIIEKKQPVAFWCNPISGHNTLYWYLQNLGQGPELLIRYENEEAVDDSQLPKDRFSAERLKGVDSTLKIQPAELGDSAVYLCASSRGIGNTIYFGEGSWLTVV.

This sequence joins TRBV7-2 and TRBJ2-7, with 7 bases that match TRBD1. V trimming: 5 bases; J trimming: 1 base; junction bases outside the gene matches: 11. CDR3 size: 16 residues. The germline gives CDR1 SGHTA, CDR2 FQGNSA. CDR3 sequence reads: CASSPQGSLPSYEQYF. The CDR3 coding sequence is TGTGCCAGCAGCCCACAGGGGTCCTTACCTTCCTACGAGCAGTACTTC.

The V and J genes are TRBV7-2 and TRBJ2-7; 9 bases fit TRBD1. J was trimmed by 3 bases and V by 4 bases; bases with no gene match: 4. CDR1 and CDR2 from the germline V gene are SGHTA and FQGNSA. The CDR3 is 14 residues long. The CDR3 nucleotides are TGTGCCAGCAGCTCCGCGGGACAGGGCTACGAGCAGTACTTC. Its protein is CASSSAGQGYEQYF. The full variable domain, its missing parts supplied by reference TRBV7-2 and TRBJ2-7, is GAGVSQSPSNKVTEKGKDVELRCDPISGHTALYWYRQSLGQGLEFLIYFQGNSAPDKSGLPSDRFSAERTGGSVSTLTIQRTQQEDSAVYLCASSSAGQGYEQYFGPGTRLTVT.

The gene calls are TRBV28 and TRBJ2-7; TRBD1 is a possible D gene (6 bases). With 5 bases removed from V and 1 base from J, the gap between germline ends came to 12 bases. This CDR3 is 14 amino acids long. Germline V gene sequence: CDR1 MDHEN, CDR2 SYDVKM. The CDR3 DNA reads as TGTGCCAGCAGTAAGGGGGTAAAATCCTACGAGCAGTACTTC. This translates into CASSKGVKSYEQYF.

The rearrangement links TRBV9 to TRBJ1-1, with D unresolved. CDR3 length: 15 amino acids. Looked up from germline, CDR1 is SGDLS and CDR2 is YYNGEE. V shed 0 bases and J shed 5 bases, with 14 bases lying between them. CDR3 sequence: CASSVDPGPPTEAFF. The CDR3, as DNA: TGTGCCAGCAGCGTAGATCCAGGCCCCCCTACTGAAGCTTTCTTT.

This clone was seen once. The chain couples TRBV6-1 to TRBJ2-7; 15 positions match TRBD2. Trimming at V came to 4 bases and at J to 4 bases, leaving 11 bases not matched to a gene. This CDR3 region has 18 residues. CDR1 MNHNS and CDR2 SASEGT come from the germline V gene. The CDR3 bases are TGTGCCAGCAGTGGCCGAGGGACTAGCGGGAGGTCGGGGTACGAGCAGTACTTC. It yields the protein CASSGRGTSGRSGYEQYF.

This chain joins TRBV27 and TRBJ1-4, with 9 bases identical to TRBD1. After removal of 10 bases from V and 0 bases from J, the junction contained 9 bases not matched to a gene. This CDR3 has 16 residues. Per the germline V gene, CDR1 is MNHEY and CDR2 is SMNVEV (reference sequence). CDR3 in amino acids: CATKTGGTTTNEKLFF. The CDR3 coding sequence is TGTGCCACCAAGACAGGGGGTACGACAACTAATGAAAAACTGTTTTTT.

The chain uses TRBV5-1 and TRBJ1-2; tentatively, D is TRBD1 (6 bases). V was pared by 0 bases and J by 2 bases, with 11 bases between. Germline CDR1 is SGHRS and CDR2 is YFSETQ. The CDR3 consists of 15 residues. The CDR3 DNA reads TGCGCCAGCAGCTTGGACCCCGGACAGAACTATGGCTACACCTTC. Protein: CASSLDPGQNYGYTF.

The chain carries TRBV27 and TRBJ2-4; TRBD2 aligns across 9 bases. The CDR3 runs to 17 residues. The V and J ends lost 5 bases and 1 base, in that order; junction bases with no gene match: 9. Germline loops: CDR1 MNHEY, CDR2 SMNVEV (reference sequence). The CDR3 reads CASSRVSGRPAKNIQYF. In DNA, the CDR3 is TGTGCCAGCAGTCGAGTAAGCGGGAGGCCGGCCAAAAACATTCAGTACTTC.

The rearrangement links TRBV19 to TRBJ1-1; D remains unclear. V lost 3 bases and J lost 0, with 11 bases in between. The CDR3 loop spans 15 amino acids. CDR1 is LNHDA and CDR2 is SQIVND in the germline V gene (reference sequence). In DNA form, the CDR3 reads TGTGCCAGTAGTATGGCCCGGAGAATGAACACTGAAGCTTTCTTT. This translates into CASSMARRMNTEAFF. The full variable domain, completed using reference TRBV19 and TRBJ1-1, is DGGITQSPKYLFRKEGQNVTLSCEQNLNHDAMYWYRQDPGQGLRLIYYSQIVNDFQKGDIAEGYSVSREKKESFPLTVTSAQKNPTAFYLCASSMARRMNTEAFFGQGTRLTVV.

The rearrangement uses TRBV28 and TRBJ1-2; TRBD1 agrees at 9 bases. CDR1 MDHEN and CDR2 SYDVKM come from the germline V gene. The CDR3 is made up of 12 amino acids. J lost 5 bases, V lost 9 bases, and 4 bases had no gene match. In DNA form, the CDR3 reads TGTGCCAGTGGGGACAGGGTATATGGCTACACCTTC. Encoded protein: CASGDRVYGYTF.

The rearrangement joins TRBV2 to TRBJ2-5; D gene unclear. CDR1 is SNHLY and CDR2 is FYNNEI in the germline V gene. V was trimmed by 7 bases and J by 7 bases, leaving 13 bases between them. This CDR3 region has 12 residues. CDR3 loop: CASMGRGRTQYF. Here the CDR3 DNA reads TGTGCCAGCATGGGTCGCGGTCGGACCCAGTACTTC.

The J gene is TRBJ2-1, the V gene TRBV10-3; possibly TRBD2 for D (5 bases). Germline values: CDR1 ENHRY, CDR2 SYGVKD. There are 17 residues in the CDR3. Trimming took off 2 bases at V and 0 bases at J, with 14 bases between the two ends. In DNA, the CDR3 is TGTGCCATCAGTGAGACGGTGGGAGCGGCCTCCTACAATGAGCAGTTCTTC. Its translation is CAISETVGAASYNEQFF.

The rearrangement joins TRBV5-5 to TRBJ1-2, with a weak D call TRBD1 (5 bases). The length of the CDR3 is 14 residues. Germline CDR1 SGHKS, CDR2 YYEKEE (reference sequence). The V and J ends lost 2 bases and 4 bases respectively, with 12 bases between them. The CDR3 bases are TGTGCCAGCAGCTTCGTCCAGGGCACCTATGGCTACACCTTC. Translation gives CASSFVQGTYGYTF.

The chain recombines TRBV4-1 with TRBJ1-4; 7 positions match TRBD1. With V trimmed by 4 bases and J by 5 bases, 7 bases remained unmatched. Germline loops: CDR1 MGHRA, CDR2 YSYEKL. The CDR3 length is 15 residues. CDR3 sequence reads: CASSPWTGLNEKLFF. The CDR3 coding sequence is TGCGCCAGCAGCCCCTGGACAGGACTAAATGAAAAACTGTTTTTT.

The chain has TRBV9 and TRBJ1-3; D gene unclear. The CDR3 has 16 amino acids. Trimming removed 0 bases from V and 5 bases from J, with 15 bases in between. The germline CDR1 and CDR2 sequences are SGDLS and YYNGEE. The CDR3 is CASSVASGFGRNTIYF. The CDR3 coding sequence is TGTGCCAGCAGCGTAGCTAGCGGATTCGGGCGAAACACCATATATTTT. Combining the CDR3 with reference TRBV9 and TRBJ1-3 gives the whole variable domain DSGVTQTPKHLITATGQRVTLRCSPRSGDLSVYWYQQSLDQGLQFLIQYYNGEERAKGNILERFSAQQFPDLHSELNLSSLELGDSALYFCASSVASGFGRNTIYFGEGSWLTVV.

V gene TRBV19 combines with J gene TRBJ1-5; possibly TRBD1 for D (6 bases). CDR3 length: 16 residues. Trimming pared 7 bases from V and 5 bases from J, leaving 21 bases between. Per the germline V gene, CDR1 is LNHDA and CDR2 is SQIVND (reference sequence). As DNA, the CDR3 is TGTGCCAGTAATAAACTAATAGGGGGAAGGGATCAGCCCCAGCATTTT. Amino acids: CASNKLIGGRDQPQHF.

V usage is TRBV7-3 and J usage is TRBJ1-1; the D gene is possibly TRBD1 (5 bases). Germline V gene data show CDR1 as SGHTA and CDR2 as FQGTGA. This CDR3 is built from 14 residues. The V end lost 5 bases, the J end lost 11 bases, and 21 bases lay between the germline ends. The CDR3 region has the DNA TGTGCCAGCAGCCCCGCCCGCACAGTTCGGGGGGCTTTCTTT. Amino acid sequence: CASSPARTVRGAFF.

The CDR3 DNA follows: TGTGCCAGCACCCTCCAGATAATTGGACAGGGGGCTAGGTACGAGGACACCGGGGAGCTGTTTTTT. Its protein is CASTLQIIGQGARYEDTGELFF. The V and J genes are TRBV7-9 and TRBJ2-2, with 11 bases aligning to TRBD1. Germline-derived CDR1 and CDR2 are SEHNR and FQNEAQ (reference sequence). V shed 7 bases and J 3 bases; nucleotides not matched to a gene: 25. The CDR3 length is 22 residues.

This chain uses TRBV7-9 with TRBJ1-4, with D perhaps TRBD1 (5 bases). This CDR3 has 14 residues. CDR1 and CDR2 (germline): SEHNR, FQNEAQ (reference sequence). Trimming removed 6 bases from V and 0 bases from J, with 8 bases in between. The DNA of the CDR3 is TGTGCCAGCAGGGCGACAGCAACTAATGAAAAACTGTTTTTT. It specifies CASRATATNEKLFF.

This chain joins TRBV18 and TRBJ2-7; perhaps TRBD1 as D (6 bases). This CDR3 contains 14 residues. Trimming shortened V by 0 bases and J by 2 bases, and 8 bases separated the two germline ends. Germline V gives CDR1 KGHSH, CDR2 LQKENI. CDR3: CASSPPAGAYEQYF. The DNA for the CDR3 is TGTGCCAGCTCACCACCCGCAGGGGCCTACGAGCAGTACTTC.

The chain couples TRBV9 to TRBJ1-1, with D uncertain. V was trimmed by 0 bases and J by 2 bases, leaving 5 bases between them. The CDR3 spans 13 residues. Germline V gives CDR1 SGDLS, CDR2 YYNGEE. For the CDR3, the DNA is TGTGCCAGCAGCGTAGGGCCCAACACTGAAGCTTTCTTT. Translation gives CASSVGPNTEAFF.

The chain links TRBV29-1 to TRBJ2-3; 11 bases agree with TRBD2. Losses at the gene ends were 7 bases for V and 2 bases for J; bases not matched to a gene: 5. The CDR3 extends over 14 amino acids. Per the germline V gene, CDR1 is SQVTM and CDR2 is ANQGSEA. The CDR3 is CSGRLAGHTDTQYF. In nucleotides, the CDR3 is TGCAGCGGGAGACTAGCGGGACACACAGATACGCAGTATTTT.

The chain uses TRBV5-6 and TRBJ2-7, with 8 positions matching TRBD1. The CDR3 has 14 residues. Trimming cost V 2 bases and J 6 bases; bases outside gene matches: 7. Germline values: CDR1 SGHDT, CDR2 YYEEEE. CDR3 sequence reads: CASSLQLTGAEQYF. In DNA form, the CDR3 reads TGTGCCAGCAGCTTACAGTTGACAGGGGCCGAGCAGTACTTC. The whole variable domain, remainder taken from reference TRBV5-6 and TRBJ2-7, is DAGVTQSPTHLIKTRGQQVTLRCSPKSGHDTVSWYQQALGQGPQFIFQYYEEEERQRGNFPDRFSGHQFPNYSSELNVNALLLGDSALYLCASSLQLTGAEQYFGPGTRLTVT.

V is TRBV10-2 and J is TRBJ1-1, with D perhaps TRBD1 (6 bases). This CDR3 is 17 amino acids long. V dropped 6 bases and J dropped 0 bases, with 20 bases sitting between them. Germline CDR1 reads WSHSY; CDR2 reads SAAADI. For the CDR3, the DNA is TGCGCCAGCAGGGGAGACAGGCGGGCGGTCATGAACACTGAAGCTTTCTTT. Its translation: CASRGDRRAVMNTEAFF.

The rearrangement links TRBV3-1 (or the pseudogene TRBV3-2) to TRBJ2-1; TRBD1 agrees at 9 bases. Per the germline V gene, CDR1 is LGHDT and CDR2 is YNNKEL (reference sequence). V lost 0 bases to trimming and J lost 6 bases; unmatched junction nucleotides: 3. The CDR3 covers 15 residues. The CDR3 protein is CASSQDLGQGNEQFF. CDR3 DNA sequence: TGTGCCAGCAGCCAAGATTTGGGACAGGGCAATGAGCAGTTCTTC.

V and J are TRBV30 and TRBJ1-5; TRBD1 matches at 8 bases. The V and J ends lost 1 base and 6 bases, in that order; junction bases with no gene match: 8. The germline V gene has CDR1 GTSNPN and CDR2 SVGIG (reference sequence). The CDR3 loop spans 15 amino acids. The CDR3 region is CAWSDDRGWGQPQHF. Here the CDR3 DNA reads TGTGCCTGGAGTGACGACAGGGGATGGGGTCAGCCCCAGCATTTT.

V usage is TRBV28 and J usage is TRBJ1-1, with D possibly being TRBD1 (5 bases). The germline CDR1 and CDR2 sequences are MDHEN and SYDVKM. The CDR3 has 12 residues. Trimming pared 5 bases from V and 5 bases from J, leaving 9 bases between. The CDR3 region is CASSGGGTEAFF. CDR3 in DNA: TGTGCCAGCAGTGGGGGGGGGACTGAAGCTTTCTTT.